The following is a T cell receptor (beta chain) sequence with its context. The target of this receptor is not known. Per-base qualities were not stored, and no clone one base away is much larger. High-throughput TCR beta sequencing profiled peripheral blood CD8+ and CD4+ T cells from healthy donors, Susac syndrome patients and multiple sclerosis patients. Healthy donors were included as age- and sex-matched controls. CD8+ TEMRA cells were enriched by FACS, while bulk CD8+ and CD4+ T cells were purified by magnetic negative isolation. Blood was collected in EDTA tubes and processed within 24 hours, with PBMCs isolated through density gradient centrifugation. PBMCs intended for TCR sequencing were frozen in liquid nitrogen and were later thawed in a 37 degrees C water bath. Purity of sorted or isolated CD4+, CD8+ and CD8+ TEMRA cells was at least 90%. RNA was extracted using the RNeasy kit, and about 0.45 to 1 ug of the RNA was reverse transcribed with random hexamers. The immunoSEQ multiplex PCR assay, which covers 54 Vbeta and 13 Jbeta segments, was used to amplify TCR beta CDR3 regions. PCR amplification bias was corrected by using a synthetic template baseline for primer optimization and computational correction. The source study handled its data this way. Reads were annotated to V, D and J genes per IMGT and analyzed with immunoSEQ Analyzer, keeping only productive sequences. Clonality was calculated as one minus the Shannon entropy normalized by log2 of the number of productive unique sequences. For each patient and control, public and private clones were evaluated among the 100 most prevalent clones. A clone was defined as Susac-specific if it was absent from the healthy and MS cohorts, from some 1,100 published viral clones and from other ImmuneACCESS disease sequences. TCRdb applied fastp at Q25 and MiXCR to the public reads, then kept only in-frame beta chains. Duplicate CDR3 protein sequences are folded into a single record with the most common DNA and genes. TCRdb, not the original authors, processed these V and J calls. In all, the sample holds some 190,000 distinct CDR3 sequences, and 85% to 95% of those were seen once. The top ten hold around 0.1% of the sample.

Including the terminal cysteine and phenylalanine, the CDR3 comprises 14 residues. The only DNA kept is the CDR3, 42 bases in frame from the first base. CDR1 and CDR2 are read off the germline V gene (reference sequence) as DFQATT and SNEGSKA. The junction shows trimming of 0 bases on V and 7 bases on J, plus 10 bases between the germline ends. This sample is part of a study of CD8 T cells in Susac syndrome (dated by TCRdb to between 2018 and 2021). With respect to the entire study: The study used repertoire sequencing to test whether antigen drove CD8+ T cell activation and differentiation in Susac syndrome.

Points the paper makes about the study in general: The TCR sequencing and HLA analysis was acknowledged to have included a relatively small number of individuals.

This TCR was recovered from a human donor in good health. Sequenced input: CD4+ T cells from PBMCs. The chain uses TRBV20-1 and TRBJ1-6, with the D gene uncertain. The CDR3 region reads CSARDYKGNSPLHF. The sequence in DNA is TGCAGTGCTAGAGATTATAAGGGAAATTCACCCCTCCACTTT.